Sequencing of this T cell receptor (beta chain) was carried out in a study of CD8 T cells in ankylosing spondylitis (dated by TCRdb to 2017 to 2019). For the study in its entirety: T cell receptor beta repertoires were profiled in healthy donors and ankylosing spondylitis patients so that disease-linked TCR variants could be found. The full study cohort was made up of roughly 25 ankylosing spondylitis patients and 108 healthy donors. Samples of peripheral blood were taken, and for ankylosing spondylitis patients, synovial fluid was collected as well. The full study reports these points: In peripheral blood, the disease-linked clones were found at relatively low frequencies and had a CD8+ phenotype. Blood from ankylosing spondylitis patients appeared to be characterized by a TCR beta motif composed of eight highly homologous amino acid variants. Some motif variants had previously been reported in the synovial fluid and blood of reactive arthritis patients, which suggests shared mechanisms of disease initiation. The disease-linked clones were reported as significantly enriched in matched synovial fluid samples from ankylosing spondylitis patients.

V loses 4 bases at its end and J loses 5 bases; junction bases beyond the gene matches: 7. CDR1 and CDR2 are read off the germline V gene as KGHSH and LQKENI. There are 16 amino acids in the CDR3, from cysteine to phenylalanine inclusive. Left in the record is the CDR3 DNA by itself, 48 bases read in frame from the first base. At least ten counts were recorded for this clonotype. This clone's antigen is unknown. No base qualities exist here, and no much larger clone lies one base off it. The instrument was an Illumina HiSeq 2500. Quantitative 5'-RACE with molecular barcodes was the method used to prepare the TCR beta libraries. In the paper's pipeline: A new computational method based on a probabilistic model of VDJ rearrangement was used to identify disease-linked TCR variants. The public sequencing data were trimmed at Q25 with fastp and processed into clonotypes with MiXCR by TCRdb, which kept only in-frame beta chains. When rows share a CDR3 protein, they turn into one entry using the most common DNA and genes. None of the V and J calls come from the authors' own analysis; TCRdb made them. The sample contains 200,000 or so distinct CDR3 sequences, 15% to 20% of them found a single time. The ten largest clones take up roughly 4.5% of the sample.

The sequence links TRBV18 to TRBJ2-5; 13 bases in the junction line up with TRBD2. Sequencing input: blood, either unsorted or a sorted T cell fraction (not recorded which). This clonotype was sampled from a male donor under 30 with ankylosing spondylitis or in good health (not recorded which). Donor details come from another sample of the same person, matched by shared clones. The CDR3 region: CASSHGLAGVLETQYF. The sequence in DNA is TGTGCCAGCTCACACGGACTAGCGGGAGTATTGGAGACCCAGTACTTC.